This TCR beta chain was captured by sequencing in a study of Ad26.COV2.S vaccination and SARS-CoV-2 variants. This clone was seen only once. Germline V CDR1 and CDR2: SGHTA, FQGNSA. Trimming cost V 4 bases and J 0 bases, with 12 bases left between them. The CDR3 is 15 residues long. Treatment described: roughly 20 received Ad26.COV2.S at low or high dose, single or two shots; several received placebo; per-sample allocation not given. Specimens were obtained on day 63 following the first vaccine or placebo injection. Clones were read by immunoSEQ multiplex PCR, and TCRdb kept only the in-frame ones, dropping some. The sample consists of 300,000 to 400,000 clones, over 75% of them appearing once.

The rearrangement uses TRBV7-2 and TRBJ1-1; D perhaps matches TRBD1 (5 bases). This sequence originates from a person between 18 and 65 years old who received the Ad26.COV2.S COVID-19 vaccine or a placebo. This sample comprised peripheral blood, obtained in a trial of Ad26.COV2.S vaccine versus placebo. CDR3 DNA: TGTGCCAGCAGCTACACCGGGACGGTGAACACTGAAGCTTTCTTT. Translating gives CASSYTGTVNTEAFF.